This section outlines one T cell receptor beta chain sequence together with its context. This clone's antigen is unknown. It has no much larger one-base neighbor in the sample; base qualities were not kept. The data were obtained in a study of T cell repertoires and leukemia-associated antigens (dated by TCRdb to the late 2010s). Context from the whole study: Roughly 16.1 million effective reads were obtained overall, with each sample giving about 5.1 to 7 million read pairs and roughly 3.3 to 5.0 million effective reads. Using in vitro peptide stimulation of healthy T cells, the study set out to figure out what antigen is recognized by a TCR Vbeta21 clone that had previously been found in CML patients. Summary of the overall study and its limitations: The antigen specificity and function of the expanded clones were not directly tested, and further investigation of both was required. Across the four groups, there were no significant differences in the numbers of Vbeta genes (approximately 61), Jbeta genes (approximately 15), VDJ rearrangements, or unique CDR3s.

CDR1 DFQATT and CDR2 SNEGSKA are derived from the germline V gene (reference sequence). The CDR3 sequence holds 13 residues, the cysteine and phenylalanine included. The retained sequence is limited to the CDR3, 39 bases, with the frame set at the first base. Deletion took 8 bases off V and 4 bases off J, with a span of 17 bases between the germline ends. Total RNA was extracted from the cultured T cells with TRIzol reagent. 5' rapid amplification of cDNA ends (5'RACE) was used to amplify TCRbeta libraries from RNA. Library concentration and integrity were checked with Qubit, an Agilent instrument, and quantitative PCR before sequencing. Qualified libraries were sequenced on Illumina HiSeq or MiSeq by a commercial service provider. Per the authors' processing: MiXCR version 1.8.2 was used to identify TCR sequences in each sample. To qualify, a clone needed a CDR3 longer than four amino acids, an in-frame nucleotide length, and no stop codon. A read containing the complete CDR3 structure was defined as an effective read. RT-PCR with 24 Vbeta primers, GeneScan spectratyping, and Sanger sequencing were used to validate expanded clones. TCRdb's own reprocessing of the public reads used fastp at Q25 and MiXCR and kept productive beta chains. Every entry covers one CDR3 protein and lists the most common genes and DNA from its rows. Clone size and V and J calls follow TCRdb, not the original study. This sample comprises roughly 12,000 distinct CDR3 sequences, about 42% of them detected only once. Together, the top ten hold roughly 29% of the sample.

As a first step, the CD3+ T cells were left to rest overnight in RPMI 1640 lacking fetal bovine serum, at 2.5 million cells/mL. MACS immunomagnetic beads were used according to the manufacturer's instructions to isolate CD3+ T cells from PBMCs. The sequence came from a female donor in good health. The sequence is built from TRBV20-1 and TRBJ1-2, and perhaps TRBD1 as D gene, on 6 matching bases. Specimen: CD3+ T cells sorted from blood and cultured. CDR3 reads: CSRRGVGIYGYTF. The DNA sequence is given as TGCAGTCGAAGGGGGGTTGGGATCTATGGCTACACCTTC.